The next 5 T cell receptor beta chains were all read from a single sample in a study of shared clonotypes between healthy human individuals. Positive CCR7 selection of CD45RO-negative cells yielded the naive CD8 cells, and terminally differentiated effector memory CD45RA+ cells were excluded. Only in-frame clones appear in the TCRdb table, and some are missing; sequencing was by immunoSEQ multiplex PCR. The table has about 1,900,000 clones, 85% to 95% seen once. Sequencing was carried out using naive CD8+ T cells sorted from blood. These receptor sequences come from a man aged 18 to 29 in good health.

In DNA, the CDR3 is TGTGCCAGCAGTTACTTCGTAGCGGGACCATCCTACGAGCAGTACTTC. This gives the protein CASSYFVAGPSYEQYF. The V and J genes are TRBV6-5 and TRBJ2-7, with 8 bases matching TRBD2. The junction had 6 bases not matched to a gene; V was cut back by 1 base and J by 1 base. Germline V gene lookup returns CDR1 MNHEY and CDR2 SVGAGI. CDR3 length equals 16 residues.

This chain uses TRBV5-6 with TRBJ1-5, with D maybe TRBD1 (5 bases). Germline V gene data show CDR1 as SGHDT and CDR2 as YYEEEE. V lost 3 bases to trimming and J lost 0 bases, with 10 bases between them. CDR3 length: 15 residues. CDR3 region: CASSSRTTSNQPQHF. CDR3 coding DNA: TGTGCCAGCAGCTCTCGGACAACTAGCAATCAGCCCCAGCATTTT. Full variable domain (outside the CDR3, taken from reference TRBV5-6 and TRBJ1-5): DAGVTQSPTHLIKTRGQQVTLRCSPKSGHDTVSWYQQALGQGPQFIFQYYEEEERQRGNFPDRFSGHQFPNYSSELNVNALLLGDSALYLCASSSRTTSNQPQHFGDGTRLSIL.

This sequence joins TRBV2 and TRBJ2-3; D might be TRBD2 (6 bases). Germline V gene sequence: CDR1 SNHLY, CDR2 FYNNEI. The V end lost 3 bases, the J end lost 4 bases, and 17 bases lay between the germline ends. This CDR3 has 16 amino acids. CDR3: CASSDPPSAYPDTQYF. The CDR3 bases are TGTGCCAGCAGTGACCCCCCTAGCGCCTATCCAGATACGCAGTATTTT.

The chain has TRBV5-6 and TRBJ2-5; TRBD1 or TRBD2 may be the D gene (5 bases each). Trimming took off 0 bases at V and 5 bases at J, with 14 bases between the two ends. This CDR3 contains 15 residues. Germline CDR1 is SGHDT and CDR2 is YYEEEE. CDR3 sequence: CASSLEQAGEETQYF. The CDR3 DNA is TGTGCCAGCAGCTTGGAACAGGCCGGGGAGGAGACCCAGTACTTC. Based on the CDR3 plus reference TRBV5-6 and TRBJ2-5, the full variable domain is DAGVTQSPTHLIKTRGQQVTLRCSPKSGHDTVSWYQQALGQGPQFIFQYYEEEERQRGNFPDRFSGHQFPNYSSELNVNALLLGDSALYLCASSLEQAGEETQYFGPGTRLLVL.

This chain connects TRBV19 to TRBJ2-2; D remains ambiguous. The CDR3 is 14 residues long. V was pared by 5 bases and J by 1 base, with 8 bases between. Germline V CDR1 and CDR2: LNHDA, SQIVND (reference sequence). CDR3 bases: TGTGCCAGTAGTTTTGACTTGAACACCGGGGAGCTGTTTTTT. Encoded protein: CASSFDLNTGELFF. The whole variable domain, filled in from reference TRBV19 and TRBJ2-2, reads DGGITQSPKYLFRKEGQNVTLSCEQNLNHDAMYWYRQDPGQGLRLIYYSQIVNDFQKGDIAEGYSVSREKKESFPLTVTSAQKNPTAFYLCASSFDLNTGELFFGEGSRLTVL.